This TCR beta chain is drawn from a study of control samples from healthy donors and cancer patients. Profiled with immunoSEQ multiplex PCR; TCRdb holds only in-frame clones, not every one. This sample has tens of thousands of clones, with 87% found just once. The CDR3 spans 14 residues. In germline, CDR1 is SNHLY, CDR2 FYNNEI. The V and J ends lost 7 bases and 0 bases respectively, with 10 bases between them. Sequenced: PBMCs. The receptor's source is a woman aged 55-69 years with lung cancer. The chain has TRBV2 and TRBJ1-3; D gene ambiguous. In DNA form, the CDR3 reads TGTGCCAGCACTAAGGGAACCTCTGGAAACACCATATATTTT. Its translation is CASTKGTSGNTIYF.